The clone carrying this T cell receptor beta chain is a singleton in its sample. The sample comes from a study of CD8 T cells in Susac syndrome. The CDR3 has 14 amino acids. The ends were cut back, 6 bases at V and 2 bases at J, with 12 bases in the middle. Per germline, CDR1 SGHKS and CDR2 YYEKEE (reference sequence). With random hexamers, roughly 0.45 to 1 ug RNA was reverse transcribed. Multiplex immunoSEQ PCR targeted 54 Vbeta and 13 Jbeta TCR beta segments. TCRdb analysed the immunoSEQ multiplex PCR reads with MiXCR anew, one entry per CDR3 protein. This sample has approximately 220,000 distinct CDR3 sequences, with roughly 92% found just once. TCR beta sequencing was performed on blood CD8+ and CD4+ T cells. Through negative isolation, CD4+ and CD8+ T cells were obtained, while TEMRA cells were enriched using FACS.

This clonotype was obtained from a human donor with multiple sclerosis. V usage is TRBV5-5 and J usage is TRBJ2-1; possibly TRBD2 for D (6 bases). The source material was CD8+ T cells from PBMCs. DNA of the CDR3: TGTGCCAGCATGTTAGCGGATACCTACAATGAGCAGTTCTTC. It is translated as CASMLADTYNEQFF. Full variable domain (rest looked up from reference TRBV5-5 and TRBJ2-1): DAGVTQSPTHLIKTRGQQVTLRCSPISGHKSVSWYQQVLGQGPQFIFQYYEKEERGRGNFPDRFSARQFPNYSSELNVNALLLGDSALYLCASMLADTYNEQFFGPGTRLTVL.